This TCR beta chain came from a study of cytotoxic CD8 clonotypes in ibrutinib-treated CLL. Study observations and caveats: Clonality measured at baseline exceeded age-matched healthy donors, tracking circulating CD8+ T-cell counts. Clonality increased at ibrutinib response, then returned toward baseline at progression.

Frozen-stored PBMCs produced approximately 2 micrograms of genomic DNA for TCR beta libraries. The protocol was immunoSEQ multiplex PCR, while the TCRdb copy is restricted to in-frame clones and leaves out a portion. The sample holds 12,000 or so clones, roughly 83% seen once. This CDR3 spans 17 amino acids. Germline-derived CDR1 and CDR2 are SGHKS and YYEKEE (reference sequence). The germline V and J ends were trimmed by 6 bases and 3 bases, with 22 bases remaining between them. Concerning this clone: Its antigen is still unknown.

The sequence was collected from a human donor with chronic lymphocytic leukemia. This sample comprised PBMCs, obtained at disease progression, from a patient treated with ibrutinib. The chain joins TRBV5-5 to TRBJ1-3; TRBD1 might be the D (5 bases). The CDR3 sequence is CASTRGPGINLGNTIYF. The DNA for the CDR3 is TGTGCCAGCACCCGGGGCCCCGGGATAAACCTTGGAAACACCATATATTTT. The entire variable domain, with the rest obtained from reference TRBV5-5 and TRBJ1-3, is as follows: DAGVTQSPTHLIKTRGQQVTLRCSPISGHKSVSWYQQVLGQGPQFIFQYYEKEERGRGNFPDRFSARQFPNYSSELNVNALLLGDSALYLCASTRGPGINLGNTIYFGEGSWLTVV.